The sequence of this T cell receptor (beta chain) was determined in a study of identical twins. Study-wide points: Zero-insertion results could be subject to partial confounding by invariant MAIT and iNKT cells.

There are 13 residues in the CDR3. Per germline, CDR1 SGHAT and CDR2 FQNNGV. V was cut by 2 bases and J by 1 base, with 4 bases left in between. Template switching introduced a universal primer site, and the cDNA bore unique molecular identifiers. TCRdb called the 5' RACE reads again in MiXCR, with one record for every CDR3 protein. The profile covers some 260,000 distinct CDR3 sequences, with over 12% appearing a single time and 7% to 9.5% taken by the ten largest. A few counts support this clonotype. Its specificity is unknown. Sequencing used memory (CD45RO+) T cells sorted from blood. The clonotype was recovered from a woman under 30 in good health. The chain joins TRBV11-2 to TRBJ2-3; D ambiguous. The CDR3 DNA is TGTGCCAGCAGCTTACCCGGCACAGATACGCAGTATTTT. Amino acid sequence: CASSLPGTDTQYF.